This TCR beta chain originates from a study of OX40 agonist ivuxolimab in advanced cancers. Sequenced by immunoSEQ multiplex PCR; TCRdb stores in-frame clones only, minus some. The table records about 38,000 clones, about 80% of them present only once. V shed 2 bases and J 0 bases; nucleotides not matched to a gene: 0. The CDR3 sequence is 15 residues long. CDR1 MDHEN and CDR2 SYDVKM come from the germline V gene. For this clone: The same CDR3 arises from other DNA sequences in this sample as well.

The source was CD4+ or CD8+ T cells sorted from blood, collected in a trial of the OX40 agonist ivuxolimab. The chain has TRBV28 and TRBJ2-2; 7 bases agree with TRBD2. This TCR came from an adult with an advanced solid tumor such as melanoma, head and neck, liver or kidney cancer. The CDR3 loop reads CASSLGGANTGELFF. For the CDR3, the DNA is TGTGCCAGCAGTTTAGGGGGGGCGAACACCGGGGAGCTGTTTTTT. The full variable domain, in which reference TRBV28 and TRBJ2-2 provide the parts outside the CDR3, is DVKVTQSSRYLVKRTGEKVFLECVQDMDHENMFWYRQDPGLGLRLIYFSYDVKMKEKGDIPEGYSVSREKKERFSLILESASTNQTSMYLCASSLGGANTGELFFGEGSRLTVL.